Listed below are T cell receptor beta chains from one sample, sequenced in a study of response to subunit inactivated influenza vaccine. TCRdb reprocessed the RT-PCR reads with MiXCR, giving one entry per CDR3 protein. The repertoire consists of 800,000 to 1,000,000 distinct CDR3 sequences, with around 20% occurring once and the leading ten covering roughly 10%. Sequencing used PBMCs from blood, obtained around 5 days after vaccination. These receptors were taken from a man aged 50-60 years who received an inactivated influenza vaccine. Both conserved end residues are part of each CDR3. Each record gives: J gene, V gene, clone size, D gene, CDR3 protein, CDR3 DNA. The D gene is left open where the match is weak. The size of a clone is reported for some rows only, either as once, few or many, or as a class for expanded clones.

j_call: TRBJ2-2
v_call: TRBV7-8
clone_size: many
d_call: .
cdr3_aa: CASTRIGELFF
cdr3_nt: TGTGCCAGCACCAGGATCGGGGAGCTGTTTTTT

j_call: TRBJ1-1
v_call: TRBV7-9
clone_size: .
d_call: .
cdr3_aa: CASSLVPRGETEAFF
cdr3_nt: TGTGCCAGCAGCTTAGTCCCCAGGGGAGAAACTGAAGCTTTCTTT

j_call: TRBJ2-7
v_call: TRBV10-3
clone_size: .
d_call: TRBD1
cdr3_aa: CAISESTTREGGIYEQYF
cdr3_nt: TGTGCCATCAGTGAGTCGACTACACGTGAAGGGGGCATCTACGAGCAGTACTTC

j_call: TRBJ2-5
v_call: TRBV28
clone_size: many
d_call: TRBD1
cdr3_aa: CASSQDRVGETQYF
cdr3_nt: TGTGCCAGCAGTCAAGACAGGGTTGGCGAGACCCAGTACTTC

j_call: TRBJ2-7
v_call: TRBV20-1
clone_size: few
d_call: TRBD1
cdr3_aa: CSAAQGYFYEQYF
cdr3_nt: TGCAGTGCCGCACAGGGGTATTTCTACGAGCAGTACTTC

j_call: TRBJ2-3
v_call: TRBV7-2
clone_size: few
d_call: TRBD2
cdr3_aa: CASSRTRATDTQYF
cdr3_nt: TGTGCCAGCAGTCGGACTAGAGCCACAGATACGCAGTATTTT

j_call: TRBJ2-1
v_call: TRBV9
clone_size: few
d_call: .
cdr3_aa: CASSLLSGRGYNEQFF
cdr3_nt: TGTGCCAGCAGCCTGCTCTCGGGCCGGGGGTACAATGAGCAGTTCTTC

j_call: TRBJ2-7
v_call: TRBV11-1
clone_size: .
d_call: .
cdr3_aa: CASRHRTAPMEQYF
cdr3_nt: TGTGCCAGCAGACATCGGACAGCGCCCATGGAGCAGTACTTC

j_call: TRBJ2-5
v_call: TRBV20-1
clone_size: .
d_call: .
cdr3_aa: CSAMSTGGKQETQYF
cdr3_nt: TGCAGTGCTATGTCGACTGGAGGGAAACAAGAGACCCAGTACTTC

j_call: TRBJ2-1
v_call: TRBV5-5
clone_size: many
d_call: .
cdr3_aa: CASSLDPGAGANEQFF
cdr3_nt: TGTGCCAGCAGCTTGGATCCCGGGGCTGGGGCCAATGAGCAGTTCTTC

j_call: TRBJ2-6
v_call: TRBV10-1
clone_size: few
d_call: .
cdr3_aa: CASWFGGRSGANVLTF
cdr3_nt: TGCGCCAGCTGGTTTGGGGGTCGCTCTGGGGCCAACGTCCTGACTTTC

j_call: TRBJ2-2
v_call: TRBV6-2/TRBV6-3
clone_size: few
d_call: .
cdr3_aa: CASRKPGQNTGELFF
cdr3_nt: TGTGCCAGCAGAAAACCGGGACAGAACACCGGGGAGCTGTTTTTT

j_call: TRBJ2-1
v_call: TRBV5-1
clone_size: many
d_call: .
cdr3_aa: CASSQEGEQFF
cdr3_nt: TGCGCCAGCAGCCAAGAAGGTGAGCAGTTCTTC

j_call: TRBJ2-1
v_call: TRBV5-5
clone_size: .
d_call: .
cdr3_aa: CASSSTGPGGYNEQFF
cdr3_nt: TGTGCCAGCAGCTCGACAGGCCCTGGCGGGTACAATGAGCAGTTCTTC

j_call: TRBJ2-7
v_call: TRBV6-1
clone_size: few
d_call: TRBD1
cdr3_aa: CASSASWDSYEQYF
cdr3_nt: TGTGCCAGCAGTGCCTCGTGGGACAGCTACGAGCAGTACTTC

j_call: TRBJ2-3
v_call: TRBV7-2
clone_size: .
d_call: .
cdr3_aa: CASSFGGTDTDTQYF
cdr3_nt: TGTGCCAGCAGCTTCGGTGGGACCGACACAGATACGCAGTATTTT

j_call: TRBJ2-5
v_call: TRBV6-2/TRBV6-3
clone_size: few
d_call: .
cdr3_aa: CASSSIGGLQETQYF
cdr3_nt: TGTGCCAGCAGTTCAATCGGAGGACTACAAGAGACCCAGTACTTC

j_call: TRBJ2-3
v_call: TRBV3-1
clone_size: .
d_call: TRBD2
cdr3_aa: CASSPDLLRESTDTQYF
cdr3_nt: TGTGCCAGCAGCCCTGATCTCTTGCGGGAGAGCACAGATACGCAGTATTTT

j_call: TRBJ2-1
v_call: TRBV5-1
clone_size: .
d_call: .
cdr3_aa: CASSLGAPSSIEQFF
cdr3_nt: TGCGCCAGCAGCCTGGGGGCGCCTAGTAGTATTGAGCAGTTCTTC

j_call: TRBJ2-3
v_call: TRBV7-2
clone_size: .
d_call: TRBD2
cdr3_aa: CASQREASTDTQYF
cdr3_nt: TGTGCCAGCCAGCGGGAGGCCAGCACAGATACGCAGTATTTT

j_call: TRBJ2-3
v_call: TRBV28
clone_size: .
d_call: TRBD2
cdr3_aa: CASSLPPGGRNTDTQYF
cdr3_nt: TGTGCCAGCAGTTTACCACCCGGCGGGAGGAACACAGATACGCAGTATTTT

j_call: TRBJ2-7
v_call: TRBV5-1
clone_size: once
d_call: .
cdr3_aa: CASSQPGVEQYF
cdr3_nt: TGCGCCAGCAGCCAGCCAGGGGTCGAGCAGTACTTC

j_call: TRBJ2-1
v_call: TRBV18
clone_size: .
d_call: TRBD1
cdr3_aa: CASSSTGGWGTYNEQFF
cdr3_nt: TGTGCCAGCTCAAGTACAGGGGGCTGGGGGACCTACAATGAGCAGTTCTTC

j_call: TRBJ2-5
v_call: TRBV24-1
clone_size: .
d_call: TRBD1
cdr3_aa: CATSDRRTGVRETQYF
cdr3_nt: TGTGCCACCAGTGATCGCCGGACAGGGGTAAGGGAGACCCAGTACTTC

j_call: TRBJ2-3
v_call: TRBV20-1
clone_size: .
d_call: .
cdr3_aa: CSASQPTGPTDTQYF
cdr3_nt: TGCAGTGCTAGCCAACCAACCGGACCCACAGATACGCAGTATTTT

j_call: TRBJ2-5
v_call: TRBV9
clone_size: .
d_call: TRBD1
cdr3_aa: CASSVEGTGGNQETQYF
cdr3_nt: TGTGCCAGCAGCGTAGAGGGAACAGGGGGCAACCAAGAGACCCAGTACTTC

j_call: TRBJ2-7
v_call: TRBV7-9
clone_size: .
d_call: .
cdr3_aa: CASSSQAGSYEQYF
cdr3_nt: TGTGCCAGCAGCTCGCAGGCGGGTTCCTACGAGCAGTACTTC

j_call: TRBJ1-1
v_call: TRBV7-9
clone_size: .
d_call: .
cdr3_aa: CASSLNQGNEAFF
cdr3_nt: TGTGCCAGCAGCCTTAATCAGGGGAATGAAGCTTTCTTT